This T cell receptor (beta chain) was captured in a study of T cells in Graves' hyperthyroidism and ophthalmopathy. Overall study: Before any treatment, at initial diagnosis, peripheral blood was collected.

Amplification of TCR beta CDR3 regions was performed using RNA transcripts as template. HTBI primers were the set used in a first-round RT-PCR of the TCR CDR3. TCRdb ran MiXCR on the multiplex PCR reads and lists one entry per CDR3 protein. The sample carries about 350,000 distinct CDR3 sequences, roughly 17% recorded once. This clonotype was detected many times. The V gene lost 0 bases and the J gene lost 2 bases, with 8 bases spanning the gap. The germline V gene encodes CDR1 LNHNV and CDR2 YYDKDF (reference sequence). CDR3 size: 15 residues. The sample consisted of blood. The chain couples TRBV15 to TRBJ2-1, with a possible D match to TRBD1 (5 bases). This receptor was obtained from a young woman with Graves' hyperthyroidism that later progressed to Graves' ophthalmopathy. This chain's CDR3 is CATSRDRATYNEQFF. CDR3 coding DNA: TGTGCCACCAGCAGAGACAGGGCCACCTACAATGAGCAGTTCTTC.